This TCR beta chain was obtained from a study of T cell responses to AZD1222 COVID-19 vaccine. V lost 3 bases to trimming and J lost 1 base; unmatched junction nucleotides: 3. The germline gives CDR1 LGHDT, CDR2 YNNKEL (reference sequence). This CDR3 contains 15 residues. Data came from immunoSEQ multiplex PCR; TCRdb stores just in-frame clones and leaves some out. The sample consists of some 140,000 clones, 70% to 90% of them appearing once. The TCR comes from an adult in good health. Sequencing was performed on peripheral blood, taken on day 0 of MenACWY control vaccination. The rearrangement uses TRBV3-1 (or the pseudogene TRBV3-2) and TRBJ1-2, with 9 bases matching TRBD1. The CDR3, as DNA: TGTGCCAGCAGCCATTGGGACAGGGATAACTATGGCTACACCTTC. Translation: CASSHWDRDNYGYTF.